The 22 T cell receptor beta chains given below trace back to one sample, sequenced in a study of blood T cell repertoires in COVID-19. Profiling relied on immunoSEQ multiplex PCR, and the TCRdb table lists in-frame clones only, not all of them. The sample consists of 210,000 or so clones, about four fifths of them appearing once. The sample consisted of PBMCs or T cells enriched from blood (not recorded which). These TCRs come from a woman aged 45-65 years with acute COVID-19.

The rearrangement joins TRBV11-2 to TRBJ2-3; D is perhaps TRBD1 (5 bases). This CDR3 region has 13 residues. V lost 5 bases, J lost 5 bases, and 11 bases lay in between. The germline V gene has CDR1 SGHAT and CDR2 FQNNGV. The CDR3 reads CASSRDRGDTQYF. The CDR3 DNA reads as TGTGCCAGCAGCCGAGATAGGGGAGATACGCAGTATTTT.

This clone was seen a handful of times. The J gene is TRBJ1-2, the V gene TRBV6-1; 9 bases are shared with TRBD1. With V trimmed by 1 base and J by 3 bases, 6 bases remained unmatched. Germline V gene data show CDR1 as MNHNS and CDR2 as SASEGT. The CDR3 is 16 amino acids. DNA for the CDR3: TGTGCCAGCAGTGAAGTAATCCGGGACAGGGACTATGGCTACACCTTC. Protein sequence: CASSEVIRDRDYGYTF.

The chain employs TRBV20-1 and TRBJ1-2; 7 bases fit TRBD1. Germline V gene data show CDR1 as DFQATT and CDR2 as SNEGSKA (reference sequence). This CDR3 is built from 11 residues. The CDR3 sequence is CSITRQGGYTF. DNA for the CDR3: TGCAGCATAACGAGACAGGGCGGCTACACCTTC.

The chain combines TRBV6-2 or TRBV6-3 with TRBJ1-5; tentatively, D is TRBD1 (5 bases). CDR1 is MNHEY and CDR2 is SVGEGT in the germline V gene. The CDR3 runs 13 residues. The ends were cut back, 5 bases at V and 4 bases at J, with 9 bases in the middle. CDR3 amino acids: CASSPTANQPQHF. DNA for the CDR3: TGTGCCAGCAGTCCGACAGCAAATCAGCCCCAGCATTTT.

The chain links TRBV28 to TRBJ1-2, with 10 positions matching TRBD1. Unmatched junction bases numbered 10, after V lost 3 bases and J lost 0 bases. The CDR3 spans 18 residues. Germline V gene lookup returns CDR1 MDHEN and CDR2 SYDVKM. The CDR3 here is CASSFSRQGATTNYGYTF. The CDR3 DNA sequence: TGTGCCAGCAGTTTTAGCCGACAGGGGGCTACTACTAACTATGGCTACACCTTC.

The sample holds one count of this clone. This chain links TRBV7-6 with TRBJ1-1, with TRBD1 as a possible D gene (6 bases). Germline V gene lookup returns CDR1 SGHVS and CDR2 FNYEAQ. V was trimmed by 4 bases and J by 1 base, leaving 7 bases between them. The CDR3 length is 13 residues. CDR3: CASSSTGNTEAFF. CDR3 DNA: TGTGCCAGCAGCTCGACAGGGAACACTGAAGCTTTCTTT.

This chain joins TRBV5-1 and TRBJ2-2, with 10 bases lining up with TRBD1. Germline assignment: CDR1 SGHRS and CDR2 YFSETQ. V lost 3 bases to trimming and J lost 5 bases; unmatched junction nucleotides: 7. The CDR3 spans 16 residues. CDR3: CASSSGTGEFTGELFF. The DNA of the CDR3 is TGCGCCAGCAGCTCCGGGACAGGGGAGTTTACCGGGGAGCTGTTTTTT.

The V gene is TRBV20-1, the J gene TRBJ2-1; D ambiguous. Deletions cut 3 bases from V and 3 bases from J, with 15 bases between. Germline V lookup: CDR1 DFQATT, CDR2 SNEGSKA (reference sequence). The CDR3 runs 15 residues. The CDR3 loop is CSASGLTSLYNEQFF. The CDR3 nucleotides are TGCAGTGCTAGTGGGCTCACATCCCTCTACAATGAGCAGTTCTTC.

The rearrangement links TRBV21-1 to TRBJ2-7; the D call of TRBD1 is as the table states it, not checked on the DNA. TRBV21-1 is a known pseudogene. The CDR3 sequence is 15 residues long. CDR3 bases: TGTGCCAGCAGCACAGGGGACAGGGGGTATGGGGAGCAGTACTTC. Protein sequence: CASSTGDRGYGEQYF.

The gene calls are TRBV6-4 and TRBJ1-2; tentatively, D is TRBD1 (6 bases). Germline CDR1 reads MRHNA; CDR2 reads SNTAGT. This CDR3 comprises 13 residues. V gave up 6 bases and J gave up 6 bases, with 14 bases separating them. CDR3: CASSPREGDGYTF. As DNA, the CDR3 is TGTGCCAGCAGCCCCCGGGAGGGGGATGGCTACACCTTC.

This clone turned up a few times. The chain's CDR3 is CASSLDGTIPGELFF. CDR3 DNA sequence: TGTGCCAGCAGCTTAGACGGGACAATACCCGGGGAGCTGTTTTTT. The rearrangement uses TRBV7-9 and TRBJ2-2, with D tentatively TRBD1 (6 bases). From germline, CDR1 is SEHNR and CDR2 FQNEAQ (reference sequence). The CDR3 length is 15 residues. The V end lost 1 base, the J end lost 6 bases, and 12 bases lay between the germline ends.

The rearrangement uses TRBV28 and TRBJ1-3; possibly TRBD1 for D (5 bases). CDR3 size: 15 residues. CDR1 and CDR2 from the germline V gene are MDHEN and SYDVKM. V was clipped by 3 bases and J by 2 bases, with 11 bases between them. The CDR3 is CASSFLRQTGNTIYF. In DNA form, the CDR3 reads TGTGCCAGCAGTTTTTTGAGACAGACTGGAAACACCATATATTTT. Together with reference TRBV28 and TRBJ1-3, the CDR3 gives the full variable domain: DVKVTQSSRYLVKRTGEKVFLECVQDMDHENMFWYRQDPGLGLRLIYFSYDVKMKEKGDIPEGYSVSREKKERFSLILESASTNQTSMYLCASSFLRQTGNTIYFGEGSWLTVV.

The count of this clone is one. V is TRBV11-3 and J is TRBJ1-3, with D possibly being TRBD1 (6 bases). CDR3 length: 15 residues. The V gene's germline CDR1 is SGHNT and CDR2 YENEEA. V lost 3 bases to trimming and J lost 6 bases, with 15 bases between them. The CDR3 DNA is TGTGCCAGCAGCTTGGGTCGCGGGGGCCAAAACACCATATATTTT. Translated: CASSLGRGGQNTIYF.

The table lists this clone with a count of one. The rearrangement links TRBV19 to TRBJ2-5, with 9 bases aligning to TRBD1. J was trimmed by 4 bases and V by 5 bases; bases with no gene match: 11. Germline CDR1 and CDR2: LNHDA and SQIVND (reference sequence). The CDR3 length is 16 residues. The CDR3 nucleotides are TGTGCCAGTAGTTTGGGACAGGGTAGTAGGGGAGAGACCCAGTACTTC. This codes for CASSLGQGSRGETQYF.

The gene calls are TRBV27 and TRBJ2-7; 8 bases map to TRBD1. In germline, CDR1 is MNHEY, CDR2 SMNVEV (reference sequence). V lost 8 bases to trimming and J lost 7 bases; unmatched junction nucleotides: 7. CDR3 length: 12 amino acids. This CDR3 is CASRQGAGEQYF. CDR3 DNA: TGTGCCAGCCGCCAGGGGGCGGGAGAGCAGTACTTC.

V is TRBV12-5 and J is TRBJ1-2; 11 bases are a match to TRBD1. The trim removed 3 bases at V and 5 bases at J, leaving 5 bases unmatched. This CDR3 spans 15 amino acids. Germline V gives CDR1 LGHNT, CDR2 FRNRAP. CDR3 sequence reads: CASGLGTGGYYGYTF. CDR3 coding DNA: TGTGCTAGTGGTTTAGGGACAGGGGGTTATTATGGCTACACCTTC.

CDR3 loop: CASSIPGGPLYGYTF. CDR3 DNA: TGTGCCAGTAGTATCCCGGGGGGCCCACTCTATGGCTACACCTTC. The chain recombines TRBV19 with TRBJ1-2; perhaps TRBD1 as D (6 bases). V was pared by 3 bases and J by 4 bases, with 15 bases between. Germline V gives CDR1 LNHDA, CDR2 SQIVND (reference sequence). The CDR3 is made up of 15 amino acids.

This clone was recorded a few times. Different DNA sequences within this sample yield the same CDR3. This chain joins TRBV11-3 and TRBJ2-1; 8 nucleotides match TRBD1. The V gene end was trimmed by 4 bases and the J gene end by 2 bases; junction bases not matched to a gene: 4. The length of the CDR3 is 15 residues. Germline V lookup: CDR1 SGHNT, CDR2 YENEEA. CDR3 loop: CASSSAGGPYNEQFF. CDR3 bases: TGTGCCAGCAGCTCGGCAGGGGGCCCCTACAATGAGCAGTTCTTC.

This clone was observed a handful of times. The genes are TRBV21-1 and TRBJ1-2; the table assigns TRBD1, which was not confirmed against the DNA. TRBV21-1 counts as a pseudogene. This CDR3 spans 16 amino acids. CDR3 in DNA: TGTGCCAGCAGCAAACGGAAACAGGTTTTTGTGTTCGGCTACACCTTC. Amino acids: CASSKRKQVFVFGYTF.

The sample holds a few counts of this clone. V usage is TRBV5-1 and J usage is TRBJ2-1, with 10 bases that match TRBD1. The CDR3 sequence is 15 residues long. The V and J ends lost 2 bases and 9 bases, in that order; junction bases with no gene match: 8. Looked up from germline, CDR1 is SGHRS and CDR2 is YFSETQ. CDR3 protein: CASSLAGTGAGEQFF. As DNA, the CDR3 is TGCGCCAGCAGCTTAGCCGGGACAGGGGCGGGTGAGCAGTTCTTC.

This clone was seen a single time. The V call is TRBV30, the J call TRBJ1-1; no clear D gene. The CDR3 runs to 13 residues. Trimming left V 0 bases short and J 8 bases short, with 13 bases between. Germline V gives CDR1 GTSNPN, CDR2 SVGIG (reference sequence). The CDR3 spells CAWSVLGSMEAFF. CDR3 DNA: TGTGCCTGGAGTGTATTGGGGAGCATGGAAGCTTTCTTT. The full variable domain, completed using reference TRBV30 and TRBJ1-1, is SQTIHQWPATLVQPVGSPLSLECTVEGTSNPNLYWYRQAAGRGLQLLFYSVGIGQISSEVPQNLSASRPQDRQFILSSKKLLLSDSGFYLCAWSVLGSMEAFFGQGTRLTVV.

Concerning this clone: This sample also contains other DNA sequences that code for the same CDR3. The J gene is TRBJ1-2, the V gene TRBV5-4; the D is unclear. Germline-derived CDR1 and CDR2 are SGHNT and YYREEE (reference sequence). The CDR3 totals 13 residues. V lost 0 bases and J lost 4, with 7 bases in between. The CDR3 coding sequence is TGTGCCAGCAGCTTGGTAGGAGGCTATGGCTACACCTTC. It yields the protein CASSLVGGYGYTF.